This T cell receptor (beta chain) emerged from a study of blood T cells in healthy people across ages. Then a second PCR, running roughly 7 to 12 cycles, was carried out with a sample-barcoded 5' primer and a J-beta primer mix. Using its own MiXCR run on the 5' RACE reads, TCRdb lists one record per CDR3 protein. The sample yields 600,000 to 800,000 distinct CDR3 sequences, under 25% seen once. General observations from the study: There was a strong correlation between TCR beta diversity and naive T cell percentage. The donors' CMV status was not determined, possibly confounding changes in expanded clonotypes.

Trimming pared 0 bases from V and 5 bases from J, leaving 14 bases between. CDR1 SGHDT and CDR2 YYEEEE come from the germline V gene. The CDR3 sequence is 15 residues long. Of note for this clonotype: Its target is not known.

The rearrangement links TRBV5-6 to TRBJ1-1; D possibly corresponds to TRBD1 (6 bases). Sequencing was performed on blood. The clonotype comes from a man between 65 and 85 years old in good health. The CDR3 DNA is TGTGCCAGCAGCTTGGGGACAGCCCCGGCGACTGAAGCTTTCTTT. Protein product: CASSLGTAPATEAFF.